This T cell receptor beta chain emerged from a study of shared clonotypes between healthy human individuals. The data were produced by immunoSEQ multiplex PCR, yet TCRdb's version contains in-frame clones alone and is incomplete. In the table there are roughly 2.4 million clones, about 94% of which are singletons. V dropped 0 bases and J dropped 2 bases, with 8 bases sitting between them. The length of the CDR3 is 14 residues. Per germline, CDR1 ENHRY and CDR2 SYGVKD. Material for sequencing was naive CD4+ T cells sorted from blood. This sample's subset: CD45RA+ positively selected. This TCR came from a young man in good health. The chain is built from TRBV10-3 and TRBJ2-7; D is ambiguous. The CDR3 bases are TGTGCCATCAGTGAGTCGCAAGAAGCCTACGAGCAGTACTTC. It encodes CAISESQEAYEQYF.